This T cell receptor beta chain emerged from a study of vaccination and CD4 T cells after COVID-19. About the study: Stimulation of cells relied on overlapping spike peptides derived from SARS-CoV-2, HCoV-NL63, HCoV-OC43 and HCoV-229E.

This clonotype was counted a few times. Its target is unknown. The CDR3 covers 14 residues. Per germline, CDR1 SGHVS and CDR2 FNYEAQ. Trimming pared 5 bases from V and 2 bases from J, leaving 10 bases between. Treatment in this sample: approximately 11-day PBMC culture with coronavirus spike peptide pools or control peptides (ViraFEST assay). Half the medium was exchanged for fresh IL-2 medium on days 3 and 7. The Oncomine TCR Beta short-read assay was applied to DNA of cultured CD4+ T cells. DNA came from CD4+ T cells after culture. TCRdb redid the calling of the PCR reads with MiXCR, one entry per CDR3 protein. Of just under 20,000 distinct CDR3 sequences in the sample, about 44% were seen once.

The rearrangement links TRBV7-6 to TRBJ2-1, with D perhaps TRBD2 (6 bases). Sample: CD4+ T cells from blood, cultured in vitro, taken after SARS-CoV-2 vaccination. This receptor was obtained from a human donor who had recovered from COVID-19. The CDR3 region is CASSTSGPYNEQFF. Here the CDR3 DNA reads TGTGCCAGCAGCACCAGCGGGCCCTACAATGAGCAGTTCTTC.